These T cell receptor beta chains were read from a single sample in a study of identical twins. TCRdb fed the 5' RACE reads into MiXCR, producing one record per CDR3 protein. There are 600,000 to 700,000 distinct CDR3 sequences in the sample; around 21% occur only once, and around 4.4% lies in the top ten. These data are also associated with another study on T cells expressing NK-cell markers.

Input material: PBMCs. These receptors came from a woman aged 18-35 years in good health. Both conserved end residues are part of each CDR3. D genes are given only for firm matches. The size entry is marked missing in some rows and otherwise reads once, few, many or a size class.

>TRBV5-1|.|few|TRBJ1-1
CASSLGDTDGGAFF
TGCGCCAGCAGCTTGGGGGACACCGATGGAGGGGCTTTCTTT
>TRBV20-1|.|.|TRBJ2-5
CSASAGQETQYF
TGCAGTGCTTCAGCGGGTCAAGAGACCCAGTACTTC
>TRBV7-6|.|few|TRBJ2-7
CASQLRGNYPYEQYF
TGTGCCAGCCAGCTTAGGGGTAACTATCCCTACGAGCAGTACTTC
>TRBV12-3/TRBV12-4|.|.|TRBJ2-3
CASRGRATDTQYF
TGTGCCAGCAGGGGCAGAGCCACAGATACGCAGTATTTT
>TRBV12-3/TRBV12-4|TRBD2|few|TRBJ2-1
CASSFRGGRYNEQFF
TGTGCCAGCAGTTTTCGGGGGGGCCGCTACAATGAGCAGTTCTTC
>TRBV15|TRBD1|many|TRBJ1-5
CATSQGQDQPQHF
TGTGCCACCTCACAGGGGCAGGATCAGCCCCAGCATTTT
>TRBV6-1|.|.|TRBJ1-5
CASNLPLGYRSNQPQHF
TGTGCCAGCAACCTACCCCTAGGGTATCGTAGCAATCAGCCCCAGCATTTT
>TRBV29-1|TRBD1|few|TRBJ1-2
CSAWTGGNYGYTF
TGCAGCGCCTGGACAGGGGGGAACTATGGCTACACCTTC
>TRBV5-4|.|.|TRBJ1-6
CASSLAGGSDSPLHF
TGTGCCAGCAGCTTGGCCGGGGGATCAGATTCACCCCTCCACTTT
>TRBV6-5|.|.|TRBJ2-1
CASSYGGGSSYNEQFF
TGTGCCAGCAGTTACGGTGGCGGAAGCTCCTACAATGAGCAGTTCTTC
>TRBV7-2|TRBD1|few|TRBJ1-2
CASSNGQGYGYTF
TGTGCCAGCAGCAATGGACAGGGCTATGGCTACACCTTC
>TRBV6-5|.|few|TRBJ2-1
CASSYYEGKDEQFF
TGTGCCAGCAGTTACTATGAGGGGAAGGATGAGCAGTTCTTC
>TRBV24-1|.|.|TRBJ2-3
CATSREIDPDTQYF
TGTGCCACCAGTCGGGAGATCGATCCAGATACGCAGTATTTT
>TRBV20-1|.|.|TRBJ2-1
CSARGVQRNEQFF
TGCAGTGCTAGAGGAGTTCAGCGGAATGAGCAGTTCTTC
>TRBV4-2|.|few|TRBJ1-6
CASSQENSSPLHF
TGTGCCAGCAGCCAAGAGAACAGTTCACCCCTCCACTTT
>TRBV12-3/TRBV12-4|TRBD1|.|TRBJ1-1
CASSRQGLRNTEAFF
TGTGCCAGCAGCAGACAGGGGCTGAGGAACACTGAAGCTTTCTTT
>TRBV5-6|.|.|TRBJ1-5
CASSESRQPDQPQHF
TGTGCCAGCAGCGAGAGTCGACAGCCAGATCAGCCCCAGCATTTT
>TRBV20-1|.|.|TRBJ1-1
CSAGGTALPEAFF
TGCAGTGCCGGGGGTACAGCGCTCCCTGAAGCTTTCTTT
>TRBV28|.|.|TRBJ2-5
CASRIGPSLGTQYF
TGTGCCAGCCGGATCGGGCCCTCCTTGGGGACCCAGTACTTC
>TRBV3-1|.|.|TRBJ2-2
CASSLHLLRGTGELFF
TGTGCCAGCAGCCTCCATCTCCTGAGGGGCACCGGGGAGCTGTTTTTT
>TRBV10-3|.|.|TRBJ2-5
CAISLQDRSAPGQETQYF
TGTGCCATCAGTCTCCAAGACAGGTCGGCTCCAGGACAAGAGACCCAGTACTTC
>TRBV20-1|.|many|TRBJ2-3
CSAPGPGLAQYF
TGCAGTGCTCCGGGACCTGGGCTTGCGCAGTATTTT
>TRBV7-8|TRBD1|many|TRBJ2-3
CASSSLGRQGGTDTQYF
TGTGCCAGCAGCTCCCTGGGGAGACAGGGAGGCACAGATACGCAGTATTTT
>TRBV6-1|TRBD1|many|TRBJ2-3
CASSDRGSTDTQYF
TGTGCCAGCAGTGACAGGGGGAGCACAGATACGCAGTATTTT
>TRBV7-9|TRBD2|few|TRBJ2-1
CASSPLGRGSYNEQFF
TGTGCCAGCAGCCCCTTAGGGAGGGGCTCCTACAATGAGCAGTTCTTC
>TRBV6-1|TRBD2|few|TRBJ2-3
CASRLAETDTQYF
TGTGCCAGCCGACTAGCGGAGACAGATACGCAGTATTTT
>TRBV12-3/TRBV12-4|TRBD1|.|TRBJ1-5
CASRADRVDQPQHF
TGTGCCAGCAGAGCGGACAGGGTGGATCAGCCCCAGCATTTT
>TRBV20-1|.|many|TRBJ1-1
CSVSPGMNTEAFF
TGCAGTGTCAGTCCAGGCATGAACACTGAAGCTTTCTTT
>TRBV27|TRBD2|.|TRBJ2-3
CASSFFTLPSGSRGTQYF
TGTGCCAGCAGTTTCTTTACCCTACCTAGCGGGAGTCGTGGTACGCAGTATTTT